These 32 T cell receptor beta chains originate from one sample sequenced in a study of post-analysis software for immune sequencing data. Study-wide results and limits: Five TRBV segments appeared more often in patients than in controls, and TRBV5-6, TRBV5-1 and TRBV20-1 were among these.

Their antigen targets remain unknown. Included in the TCR beta cDNA libraries were unique molecular identifiers. From the PCR reads, TCRdb called clonotypes with MiXCR, one entry per CDR3 protein. The sample lists 750,000 to 900,000 distinct CDR3 sequences; 35% to 55% were seen once. The source material was blood. The source is a girl aged 10 to 17 with multiple sclerosis.

Of note for this clonotype: A junction boundary mismatches the germline segment, possibly from a read error. The CDR3 protein is CAGSTGHSSSGANVLTF. Written as DNA, the CDR3 is TGTGCCGGCAGCACCGGACATAGTAGCTCTGGGGCCAACGTCCTGACTTTC. The chain employs TRBV7-9 and TRBJ2-6; D may be TRBD1 (5 bases). The CDR3 is made up of 17 amino acids. Looked up from germline, CDR1 is SEHNR and CDR2 is FQNEAQ (reference sequence).

The chain couples TRBV14 to TRBJ2-7; 10 bases line up with TRBD1. V shed 2 bases, J shed 2 bases, and the junction held 3 bases outside the gene matches. The length of the CDR3 is 15 residues. Germline assignment: CDR1 SGHDN and CDR2 FVKESK. The CDR3: CASSQRDRGAYEQYF. CDR3 nucleotides: TGTGCCAGCAGCCAACGGGACAGGGGAGCCTACGAGCAGTACTTC.

This clonotype was seen more than once but under ten times. The V and J genes are TRBV29-1 and TRBJ2-1; 11 bases fit TRBD2. This CDR3 region has 14 residues. Germline CDR1 is SQVTM and CDR2 is ANQGSEA. V lost 3 bases and J lost 2; bases outside the gene matches: 0. In DNA form, the CDR3 reads TGCAGCGTTGAGGGACTAGCGGCCTACAATGAGCAGTTCTTC. Protein sequence: CSVEGLAAYNEQFF.

The chain uses TRBV9 and TRBJ1-6, with TRBD1 identical over 10 bases. The V and J ends lost 2 bases and 0 bases, in that order; junction bases with no gene match: 5. This CDR3 is built from 18 residues. In germline, CDR1 is SGDLS, CDR2 YYNGEE. CDR3 in amino acids: CASSVGTGEISYNSPLHF. The CDR3 DNA is TGTGCCAGCAGCGTCGGGACAGGGGAGATCTCCTATAATTCACCCCTCCACTTT.

This clonotype was counted once. The rearrangement uses TRBV18 and TRBJ2-1; possibly TRBD2 for D (5 bases). V was cut by 3 bases and J by 1 base, with 10 bases left in between. The CDR3 is 15 amino acids. CDR1 KGHSH and CDR2 LQKENI come from the germline V gene. Here the CDR3 reads CASSPVAGSYNEQFF. The CDR3 coding sequence is TGTGCCAGCTCACCGGTCGCGGGTTCCTACAATGAGCAGTTCTTC.

Remarks on this clonotype: Mismatch with germline at one junction end may stem from a read error. CDR3 in DNA: TGTGTCAGCAGCACCCGGACAGGCCAAGAGACCCAGTACTTC. Translated, it gives CVSSTRTGQETQYF. The rearrangement uses TRBV7-6 and TRBJ2-5; 7 bases agree with TRBD1. The germline V gene has CDR1 SGHVS and CDR2 FNYEAQ. The CDR3 covers 14 residues.

The CDR3 spells CSAPPRASGSYEQYF. The CDR3 region has the DNA TGCAGTGCCCCCCCCCGGGCTAGCGGGAGCTACGAGCAGTACTTC. The V call is TRBV20-1, the J call TRBJ2-7; 10 bases agree with TRBD2. Germline CDR1 reads DFQATT; CDR2 reads SNEGSKA (reference sequence). The CDR3 extends over 15 amino acids. J gave up 3 bases and V 6 bases, and 11 bases lay outside the gene matches.

The chain employs TRBV20-1 and TRBJ2-3; D may match TRBD1 or TRBD2 (5 bases each). The CDR3 is 15 amino acids. V was cut by 5 bases and J by 4 bases, with 19 bases left in between. The V gene's germline CDR1 is DFQATT and CDR2 SNEGSKA (reference sequence). The CDR3 coding sequence is TGCAGTGCTGACCCCGACAGAGCGGACCCAGATACGCAGTATTTT. Translation gives CSADPDRADPDTQYF.

The chain carries TRBV20-1 and TRBJ1-5, with D maybe TRBD1 (6 bases). The V gene lost 3 bases and the J gene lost 0 bases, with 15 bases spanning the gap. Germline lookup yields CDR1 DFQATT and CDR2 SNEGSKA (reference sequence). The CDR3 is 16 residues long. The CDR3 bases are TGCAGTGCTAGCACCGGGACACAGTATAGCAATCAGCCCCAGCATTTT. Translation gives CSASTGTQYSNQPQHF.

This clonotype was found a few times. V and J are TRBV27 and TRBJ1-5; D uncertain. The CDR3 covers 13 residues. The germline V and J ends were trimmed by 3 bases and 4 bases, with 7 bases remaining between them. Per the germline V gene, CDR1 is MNHEY and CDR2 is SMNVEV (reference sequence). The CDR3 bases are TGTGCCAGCAGTTTGACACTTAATCAGCCCCAGCATTTT. As protein: CASSLTLNQPQHF.

V usage is TRBV4-2 and J usage is TRBJ2-5; 10 bases match TRBD2. Germline loops: CDR1 LGHNA, CDR2 YNFKEQ. The CDR3 runs 16 residues. Germline trimming cut 2 bases from V and 11 bases from J; bases unmatched to any gene: 14. The CDR3 sequence is CASSQPLAGDWNEQYF. The DNA of the CDR3 is TGTGCCAGCAGCCAACCCCTAGCGGGAGACTGGAATGAGCAGTACTTC.

This chain uses TRBV12-3 or TRBV12-4 with TRBJ2-3; 8 bases fit TRBD2. V shed 2 bases, J shed 3 bases, and the junction held 7 bases outside the gene matches. The CDR3 extends over 16 amino acids. The CDR3 DNA sequence: TGTGCCAGCAGTTTACGGGGGGGAGGAAGGACAGATACGCAGTATTTT. Residues: CASSLRGGGRTDTQYF.

In this sample, this clonotype turned up once. The chain joins TRBV27 to TRBJ1-1; D perhaps matches TRBD1 (6 bases). Looked up from germline, CDR1 is MNHEY and CDR2 is SMNVEV (reference sequence). The CDR3 is 16 amino acids. Trimming cost V 3 bases and J 2 bases, with 16 bases left between them. CDR3 sequence (DNA): TGTGCCAGCAGTTTTCTGGGGGGCGGGAGTAACACTGAAGCTTTCTTT. As protein: CASSFLGGGSNTEAFF.

Only a few counts were recorded for this clonotype. V and J are TRBV7-9 and TRBJ1-6, with D possibly being TRBD1 (5 bases). CDR1 SEHNR and CDR2 FQNEAQ come from the germline V gene (reference sequence). The CDR3 is 14 residues long. The germline V and J ends were trimmed by 5 bases and 10 bases, with 15 bases remaining between them. The CDR3 reads CASSLRDFDSPLHF. The CDR3 region has the DNA TGTGCCAGCAGCCTCAGGGATTTTGACTCACCCCTCCACTTT. Full variable domain (rest looked up from reference TRBV7-9 and TRBJ1-6): DTGVSQNPRHKITKRGQNVTFRCDPISEHNRLYWYRQTLGQGPEFLTYFQNEAQLEKSRLLSDRFSAERPKGSFSTLEIQRTEQGDSAMYLCASSLRDFDSPLHFGNGTRLTVT.

This clonotype was counted only a few times. Mismatch with germline at one junction end may stem from a read error. The chain uses TRBV24-1 and TRBJ2-3; D is uncertain. CDR3 size: 14 residues. The germline CDR1 and CDR2 sequences are KGHDR and SFDVKD. The CDR3 loop is CATRDLMGTDTQYF. As DNA, the CDR3 is TGTGCCACCAGGGATTTGATGGGCACAGATACGCAGTATTTT.

The V and J genes are TRBV29-1 and TRBJ1-1; D is ambiguous. Germline V CDR1 and CDR2: SQVTM, ANQGSEA. Between the trimmed V and J ends, which lost 8 bases and 6 bases, there was a span of 13 bases. The CDR3 covers 11 residues. The CDR3 loop reads CSPELGAEAFF. Here the CDR3 DNA reads TGCAGCCCTGAATTGGGCGCTGAAGCTTTCTTT.

V gene TRBV12-3 or TRBV12-4 combines with J gene TRBJ2-1; D is unclear. Trimming cost V 7 bases and J 10 bases, with 20 bases left between them. This CDR3 has 14 amino acids. This CDR3 is CASTALGSGGEQFF. The CDR3 DNA reads TGTGCCAGCACCGCCCTTGGGTCGGGCGGCGAGCAGTTCTTC.

J is TRBJ2-3 and V is TRBV27; the D gene is possibly TRBD1 (6 bases). The germline gives CDR1 MNHEY, CDR2 SMNVEV (reference sequence). V lost 10 bases and J 5 bases, leaving 22 bases between the germline ends. This CDR3 spans 15 amino acids. CDR3 sequence: CATGGQLPRVDTQYF. The CDR3 region has the DNA TGTGCCACCGGCGGACAGCTCCCACGGGTAGATACGCAGTATTTT.

The V gene is TRBV6-6, the J gene TRBJ2-7; no clear D. This CDR3 has 13 amino acids. CDR1 and CDR2 from the germline V gene are MNHNY and SVGAGI (reference sequence). Trimming took off 3 bases at V and 4 bases at J, with 10 bases between the two ends. Written as DNA, the CDR3 is TGTGCCAGCAGTTATCAAGCTTCGTACGAGCAGTACTTC. Residues: CASSYQASYEQYF.

This clonotype has just one count. V gene TRBV5-1 combines with J gene TRBJ2-1, with 7 bases matching TRBD2. With 0 bases clipped from V and 9 bases from J, the junction kept 15 bases outside the gene matches. This CDR3 has 17 amino acids. Germline values: CDR1 SGHRS, CDR2 YFSETQ. CDR3 DNA: TGCGCCAGCAGCTTGGTCTCTGGACTAGGGTCTCGGGGTGAGCAGTTCTTC. Protein product: CASSLVSGLGSRGEQFF.

CDR3 nucleotide sequence: TGTGCCAGCAGTTCCAGAGAATATAATTCACCCCTCCACTTT. Encoded protein: CASSSREYNSPLHF. The chain is built from TRBV12-3 or TRBV12-4 and TRBJ1-6; no reliable D call. Trimming took 4 bases from V and 4 from J, leaving 8 bases between them. The CDR3 has 14 residues.

V gene TRBV29-1 combines with J gene TRBJ1-5; no clear D gene. CDR1 and CDR2 from the germline V gene are SQVTM and ANQGSEA. The CDR3 sequence is 12 residues long. Trimming took 4 bases from V and 0 from J, leaving 4 bases between them. This chain's CDR3 is CSVGGSNQPQHF. The CDR3 DNA follows: TGCAGCGTTGGGGGTAGCAATCAGCCCCAGCATTTT.

The V and J genes are TRBV20-1 and TRBJ2-5, with 9 bases aligning to TRBD2. CDR1 and CDR2 from the germline V gene are DFQATT and SNEGSKA (reference sequence). CDR3 length: 13 residues. Trimming cost V 5 bases and J 1 base; bases outside gene matches: 2. The CDR3 loop reads CSAQTSGQETQYF. Written as DNA, the CDR3 is TGCAGTGCTCAGACTAGCGGCCAAGAGACCCAGTACTTC.

This clonotype has only one observation. The V call is TRBV3-1, the J call TRBJ2-3; D is uncertain. Germline loops: CDR1 LGHDT, CDR2 YNNKEL (reference sequence). The CDR3 spans 14 residues. V was trimmed by 0 bases and J by 5 bases, leaving 9 bases between them. In nucleotides, the CDR3 is TGTGCCAGCAGCCAAGATGTAGTAAGAGATACGCAGTATTTT. This sequence encodes CASSQDVVRDTQYF.

The chain is built from TRBV5-1 and TRBJ1-4, with a possible D match to TRBD1 (6 bases). Per germline, CDR1 SGHRS and CDR2 YFSETQ. The V end lost 1 base, the J end lost 7 bases, and 14 bases lay between the germline ends. The CDR3 totals 15 residues. CDR3 sequence: CASSLRAGQSEKLFF. The CDR3 bases are TGCGCCAGCAGCTTGAGGGCAGGACAGAGTGAAAAACTGTTTTTT.

The chain employs TRBV21-1 and TRBJ1-1; TRBD1 was called by the table and not checked on the DNA. TRBV21-1 is termed a pseudogene. The CDR3 sequence is 15 residues long. DNA for the CDR3: TGTGCCAGCAGCAAAGCAAACAGGTGCAACACTGAAGCTTTCTTT. Translating gives CASSKANRCNTEAFF.

In its sample, this clonotype was seen a few times. J is TRBJ2-7 and V is TRBV10-3; the D gene is possibly TRBD2 (5 bases). Germline V gene sequence: CDR1 ENHRY, CDR2 SYGVKD. Trimming cost V 2 bases and J 2 bases, with 10 bases left between them. The CDR3 has 14 residues. CDR3 DNA sequence: TGTGCCATCAGTGAGCGGACTGGCACCTACGAGCAGTACTTC. This translates into CAISERTGTYEQYF.

The rearrangement links TRBV6-1 to TRBJ2-1; the D gene is possibly TRBD1 (5 bases). The germline V and J ends were trimmed by 6 bases and 8 bases, with 17 bases remaining between them. The CDR3 length is 14 residues. The germline V gene encodes CDR1 MNHNS and CDR2 SASEGT. The DNA of the CDR3 is TGTGCCAGCAGAACCAACAGGAAGGGGTATGAGCAGTTCTTC. Amino acid sequence: CASRTNRKGYEQFF.

The chain is built from TRBV20-1 and TRBJ2-7; D is uncertain. The CDR3 is 9 amino acids. V dropped 8 bases and J dropped 5 bases, with 7 bases sitting between them. Germline V gives CDR1 DFQATT, CDR2 SNEGSKA (reference sequence). In DNA form, the CDR3 reads TGCAGTCCGGGCCACGAGCAGTACTTC. Amino acids: CSPGHEQYF.

The chain recombines TRBV3-1 with TRBJ1-2; D is unresolved. The CDR3 is 14 amino acids. V lost 0 bases to trimming and J lost 3 bases, with 8 bases between them. CDR1 is LGHDT, CDR2 YNNKEL, per germline (reference sequence). The CDR3 is CASSQDREDYGYTF. CDR3 bases: TGTGCCAGCAGCCAAGATAGGGAGGACTATGGCTACACCTTC.

This clonotype was observed a handful of times. The V gene is TRBV7-2, the J gene TRBJ2-5; 7 nucleotides agree with TRBD2. Germline-derived CDR1 and CDR2 are SGHTA and FQGNSA. The CDR3 length is 14 residues. With 5 bases clipped from V and 5 bases from J, the junction kept 8 bases outside the gene matches. In DNA, the CDR3 is TGTGCCAGCAGCCCCAACCCCGGGGGGGAGACCCAGTACTTC. Residues: CASSPNPGGETQYF.

This chain joins TRBV2 and TRBJ1-2; possibly TRBD1 for D (5 bases). The CDR3 extends over 14 amino acids. The V gene's germline CDR1 is SNHLY and CDR2 FYNNEI. The germline V and J ends were trimmed by 1 base and 4 bases, with 10 bases remaining between them. The CDR3 here is CASSEGQRVYGYTF. CDR3 sequence (DNA): TGTGCCAGCAGTGAAGGACAGAGAGTCTATGGCTACACCTTC.